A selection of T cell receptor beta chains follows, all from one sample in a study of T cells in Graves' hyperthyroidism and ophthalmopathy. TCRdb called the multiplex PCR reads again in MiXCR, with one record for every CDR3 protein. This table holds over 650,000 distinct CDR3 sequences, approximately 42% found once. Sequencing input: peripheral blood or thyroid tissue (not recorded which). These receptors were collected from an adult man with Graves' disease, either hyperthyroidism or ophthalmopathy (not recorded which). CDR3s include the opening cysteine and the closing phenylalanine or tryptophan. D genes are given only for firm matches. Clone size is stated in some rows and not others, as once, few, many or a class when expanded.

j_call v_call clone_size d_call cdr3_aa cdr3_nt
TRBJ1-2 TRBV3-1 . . CASSQDTGTYGYTF TGTGCCAGCAGCCAAGACACGGGGACCTATGGCTACACCTTC
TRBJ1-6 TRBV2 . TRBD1 CASSGTGRYNSPLHF TGTGCCAGCAGTGGGACAGGGAGATATAATTCACCCCTCCACTTT
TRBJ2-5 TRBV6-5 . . CASSLYSRGETQYF TGTGCCAGCAGTTTATATTCCAGGGGAGAGACCCAGTACTTC
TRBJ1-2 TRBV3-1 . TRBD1 CASSHAGTGSGYTF TGTGCCAGCAGCCACGCCGGGACAGGGAGTGGCTACACCTTC
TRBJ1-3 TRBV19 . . CASTWDGYSGNTIYF TGTGCCAGTACGTGGGACGGATATTCTGGAAACACCATATATTTT
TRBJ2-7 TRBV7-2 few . CASRNTAGSYEQYF TGTGCCAGCAGGAATACTGCCGGCTCCTACGAGCAGTACTTC
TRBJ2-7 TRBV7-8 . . CASSRLVDPSYEQYF TGTGCCAGCAGCCGCCTGGTCGATCCGTCCTACGAGCAGTACTTC
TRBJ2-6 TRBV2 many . CASSPGRRSGANVLTF TGTGCCAGCAGTCCAGGCAGAAGGTCTGGGGCCAACGTCCTGACTTTC
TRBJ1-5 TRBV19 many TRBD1 CASSATGGTPQHF TGTGCCAGTAGTGCGACAGGGGGAACGCCCCAGCATTTT
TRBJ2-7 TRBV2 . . CASSVGSSGTAYEQYF TGTGCCAGCAGCGTAGGTAGTAGCGGGACAGCCTACGAGCAGTACTTC
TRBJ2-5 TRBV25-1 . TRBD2 CASSEWTSSLGETQYF TGTGCCAGCAGTGAATGGACTAGCAGTTTAGGAGAGACCCAGTACTTC
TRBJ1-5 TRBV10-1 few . CASSEDRNQPQHF TGCGCCAGCAGTGAGGACAGAAATCAGCCCCAGCATTTT
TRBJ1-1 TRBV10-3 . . CAISEYRVLTIGRPDDTEAFF TGTGCCATCAGTGAGTATCGCGTTCTCACAATAGGGCGGCCCGATGACACTGAAGCTTTCTTT
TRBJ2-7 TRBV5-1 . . CASSVTRVPRNEQYF TGTGCCAGCAGCGTAACCCGGGTCCCTCGGAACGAGCAGTACTTC
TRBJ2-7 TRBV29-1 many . CSVGADYEQYF TGCAGCGTTGGGGCTGACTACGAGCAGTACTTC
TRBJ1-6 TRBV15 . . CATSRVGTSGNSPLHF TGTGCCACCAGCAGAGTAGGGACTAGCGGGAATTCACCCCTCCACTTT
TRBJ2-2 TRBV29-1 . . CSVDRGGVGELFF TGCAGCGTTGACCGAGGGGGTGTCGGGGAGCTGTTTTTT
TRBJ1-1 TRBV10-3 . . CATWRAGRGIEAFF TGTGCCACCTGGAGGGCGGGCAGGGGTATCGAAGCTTTCTTT
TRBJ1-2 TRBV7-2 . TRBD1 CASSQARTGGYTF TGTGCCAGCAGCCAAGCCCGGACAGGGGGCTACACCTTC
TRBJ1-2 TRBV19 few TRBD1 CASSPPGTGNNYGYTF TGTGCCAGTAGTCCTCCTGGGACAGGGAATAACTATGGCTACACCTTC
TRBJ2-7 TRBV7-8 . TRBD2 CASSQDPGREQYF TGCGCCAGCAGCCAAGATCCCGGGAGGGAGCAGTACTTC
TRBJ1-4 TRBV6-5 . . CASSYFRESLEKLFF TGTGCCAGCAGTTACTTCAGGGAATCGTTAGAAAAACTGTTTTTT
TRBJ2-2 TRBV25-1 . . CAGSGHTGTTKDGELFF TGCGCCGGCAGTGGGCATACCGGGACCACAAAGGACGGGGAGCTGTTTTTT